The next 23 T cell receptor beta chains were all read from a single sample in a study of T cell responses to AZD1222 COVID-19 vaccine. Sequencing used immunoSEQ multiplex PCR; TCRdb keeps in-frame clones, though not all of them. The sample records about 130,000 clones, just over 85% being singletons. Here the sequenced sample was peripheral blood, taken on day 0 of AZD1222 vaccination. These receptors originate from an adult in good health.

The rearrangement uses TRBV3-1 (or the pseudogene TRBV3-2) and TRBJ1-6; TRBD1 matches at 7 bases. Trimming took 3 bases from V and 2 from J; bases not matched to a gene: 7. CDR3 length: 17 residues. Per germline, CDR1 LGHDT and CDR2 YNNKEL (reference sequence). The CDR3 loop is CASSHRTGRTYNSPLHF. The CDR3 DNA reads TGTGCCAGCAGCCACAGGACAGGCCGTACCTATAATTCACCCCTCCACTTT.

The V and J genes are TRBV10-3 and TRBJ2-2; D may be TRBD1 (6 bases). V was trimmed by 0 bases and J by 3 bases, leaving 11 bases between them. CDR3 length: 16 amino acids. Looked up from germline, CDR1 is ENHRY and CDR2 is SYGVKD. DNA for the CDR3: TGTGCCATCAGTGAGTCGAGGGGGACCTACACCGGGGAGCTGTTTTTT. This translates into CAISESRGTYTGELFF.

The chain has TRBV27 and TRBJ2-2, with 11 bases identical to TRBD2. V gave up 2 bases and J gave up 1 base; unmatched junction bases: 3. Per the germline V gene, CDR1 is MNHEY and CDR2 is SMNVEV (reference sequence). The CDR3 spans 17 residues. CDR3 DNA: TGTGCCAGCAGTTTACTCGGACTAGCGGGGAACACCGGGGAGCTGTTTTTT. Its translation is CASSLLGLAGNTGELFF.

The rearrangement uses TRBV10-1 and TRBJ1-2; a weak D match, TRBD1 (6 bases). V lost 4 bases and J lost 7, with 25 bases in between. CDR1 is WNHNN, CDR2 SYGVQD, per germline (reference sequence). The CDR3 spans 17 residues. The CDR3 region is CASSASGPPGEIRGYTF. In nucleotides, the CDR3 is TGCGCCAGCAGTGCCTCCGGGCCCCCAGGGGAGATTCGTGGCTACACCTTC.

The V and J genes are TRBV7-9 and TRBJ2-6, with TRBD1 identical over 11 bases. This CDR3 contains 17 residues. The germline V gene has CDR1 SEHNR and CDR2 FQNEAQ (reference sequence). The ends lost 5 bases at V and 3 bases at J; junction bases unmatched: 6. The CDR3, as DNA: TGTGCCAGCAGCACCGGACAGGGGGCGCTTGGGGCCAACGTCCTGACTTTC. It encodes CASSTGQGALGANVLTF.

The chain recombines TRBV3-1 (or the pseudogene TRBV3-2) with TRBJ2-2; 11 bases agree with TRBD1. With 1 base clipped from V and 6 bases from J, the junction kept 1 base outside the gene matches. The CDR3 covers 15 residues. Germline values: CDR1 LGHDT, CDR2 YNNKEL (reference sequence). The CDR3 here is CASSQGGQGAGELFF. CDR3 DNA sequence: TGTGCCAGCAGCCAAGGGGGACAGGGGGCCGGGGAGCTGTTTTTT.

The chain uses TRBV6-6 and TRBJ1-2; D is unresolved. The CDR3 covers 15 residues. Deletions cut 6 bases from V and 3 bases from J, with 17 bases between. Germline V gene lookup returns CDR1 MNHNY and CDR2 SVGAGI (reference sequence). CDR3 residues: CASSSERYGYYGYTF. The CDR3, as DNA: TGTGCCAGCAGCTCGGAGAGGTACGGCTACTATGGCTACACCTTC.

This chain connects TRBV5-4 to TRBJ2-7; D remains unclear. The CDR3 covers 14 residues. Germline assignment: CDR1 SGHNT and CDR2 YYREEE (reference sequence). V was pared by 2 bases and J by 1 base, with 10 bases between. The CDR3 nucleotides read TGTGCCAGCAGCTTAACTCAGGTATCCTACGAGCAGTACTTC. This sequence encodes CASSLTQVSYEQYF.

V is TRBV11-1 and J is TRBJ2-7; D may be TRBD1 (5 bases). In germline, CDR1 is SGHAT, CDR2 FQDESV (reference sequence). Trimming cost V 4 bases and J 6 bases, with 7 bases left between them. This CDR3 comprises 11 residues. The CDR3 here is CASSSRVEQYF. For the CDR3, the DNA is TGTGCCAGCAGCTCCAGGGTCGAGCAGTACTTC.

This chain joins TRBV3-1 (or the pseudogene TRBV3-2) and TRBJ1-5; D is ambiguous. Trimming took off 0 bases at V and 7 bases at J, with 10 bases between the two ends. The length of the CDR3 is 14 residues. Germline V gene sequence: CDR1 LGHDT, CDR2 YNNKEL (reference sequence). This chain's CDR3 is CASSQELLEQPQHF. In nucleotides, the CDR3 is TGTGCCAGCAGCCAAGAACTCCTCGAGCAGCCCCAGCATTTT.

The chain links TRBV14 to TRBJ2-7, with D hard to call. The CDR3 totals 16 residues. V was clipped by 1 base and J by 3 bases, with 16 bases between them. The germline gives CDR1 SGHDN, CDR2 FVKESK. The CDR3 region has the DNA TGTGCCAGCAGCCAAGGTGGCGTGGCGGCACTCTACGAGCAGTACTTC. Its translation is CASSQGGVAALYEQYF.

The chain is built from TRBV19 and TRBJ1-2; no reliable D call. Trimming removed 10 bases at V and 4 bases at J, with 13 bases between. The germline V gene has CDR1 LNHDA and CDR2 SQIVND (reference sequence). The CDR3 spans 12 residues. CDR3 residues: CATRRELYGYTF. The CDR3 DNA reads TGTGCCACTCGACGGGAACTCTATGGCTACACCTTC. The entire variable domain, with the rest obtained from reference TRBV19 and TRBJ1-2, is as follows: DGGITQSPKYLFRKEGQNVTLSCEQNLNHDAMYWYRQDPGQGLRLIYYSQIVNDFQKGDIAEGYSVSREKKESFPLTVTSAQKNPTAFYLCATRRELYGYTFGSGTRLTVV.

The gene calls are TRBV18 and TRBJ1-5; D remains ambiguous. The CDR3 contains 15 residues. Germline loops: CDR1 KGHSH, CDR2 LQKENI. Trimming shortened V by 3 bases and J by 1 base, and 10 bases separated the two germline ends. The CDR3 nucleotides are TGTGCCAGCTCACCTAGACGGATGAGCAATCAGCCCCAGCATTTT. The encoded protein is CASSPRRMSNQPQHF.

The V call is TRBV18, the J call TRBJ2-5; tentative D call: TRBD1 (6 bases). Germline V gene lookup returns CDR1 KGHSH and CDR2 LQKENI. V gave up 2 bases and J gave up 4 bases, with 17 bases separating them. The CDR3 consists of 16 residues. The CDR3 DNA sequence: TGTGCCAGCTCACCAGAGACAGGCGGACTTGGAGAGACCCAGTACTTC. Translated: CASSPETGGLGETQYF. Combining the CDR3 with reference TRBV18 and TRBJ2-5 gives the whole variable domain NAGVMQNPRHLVRRRGQEARLRCSPMKGHSHVYWYRQLPEEGLKFMVYLQKENIIDESGMPKERFSAEFPKEGPSILRIQQVVRGDSAAYFCASSPETGGLGETQYFGPGTRLLVL.

The V call is TRBV20-1, the J call TRBJ2-3, with D possibly being TRBD2 (6 bases). The CDR3 contains 14 residues. CDR1 and CDR2 from the germline V gene are DFQATT and SNEGSKA (reference sequence). V lost 3 bases to trimming and J lost 2 bases, with 12 bases between them. CDR3 in DNA: TGCAGTGCTAGTCCCGGGAGATTCACAGATACGCAGTATTTT. This translates into CSASPGRFTDTQYF.

This chain uses TRBV28 with TRBJ1-5; D remains unclear. There are 15 residues in the CDR3. Germline V CDR1 and CDR2: MDHEN, SYDVKM. V was clipped by 6 bases and J by 0 bases, with 12 bases between them. Here the CDR3 DNA reads TGTGCCAGCAGGCCAGACCACTATAGCAATCAGCCCCAGCATTTT. Amino acids: CASRPDHYSNQPQHF.

The J gene is TRBJ1-2, the V gene TRBV28; 7 bases are a match to TRBD1. Germline V gene lookup returns CDR1 MDHEN and CDR2 SYDVKM. V dropped 8 bases and J dropped 4; count of bases not matched to a gene: 7. CDR3 length: 13 amino acids. The CDR3 DNA reads TGTGCCAGCTTCGAGGGGGCGGGCTATGGCTACACCTTC. Translation: CASFEGAGYGYTF.

The chain uses TRBV5-5 and TRBJ1-2, with a tentative D call TRBD1 (5 bases). Per the germline V gene, CDR1 is SGHKS and CDR2 is YYEKEE (reference sequence). V lost 3 bases to trimming and J lost 8 bases, with 20 bases between them. This CDR3 is built from 15 residues. The CDR3 reads CASSSRDGPVRGYTF. The CDR3 DNA follows: TGTGCCAGCAGCTCACGGGACGGGCCGGTACGGGGCTACACCTTC. Full variable domain (missing parts from reference TRBV5-5 and TRBJ1-2): DAGVTQSPTHLIKTRGQQVTLRCSPISGHKSVSWYQQVLGQGPQFIFQYYEKEERGRGNFPDRFSARQFPNYSSELNVNALLLGDSALYLCASSSRDGPVRGYTFGSGTRLTVV.

This chain connects TRBV10-1 to TRBJ1-1; D unclear. The V gene's germline CDR1 is WNHNN and CDR2 SYGVQD (reference sequence). Trimming shortened V by 2 bases and J by 5 bases, and 9 bases separated the two germline ends. The CDR3 totals 13 residues. DNA for the CDR3: TGCGCCAGCAGTGAGACTCTGGGGACTGAAGCTTTCTTT. Its translation: CASSETLGTEAFF.

The chain links TRBV27 to TRBJ1-4; TRBD1 agrees at 8 bases. V trimming: 3 bases; J trimming: 8 bases; junction bases outside the gene matches: 5. The CDR3 is 14 residues long. Germline V gives CDR1 MNHEY, CDR2 SMNVEV (reference sequence). In DNA, the CDR3 is TGTGCCAGCAGTTTGAACAGGGGGAGAGAAAAACTGTTTTTT. Its translation is CASSLNRGREKLFF.

The chain recombines TRBV19 with TRBJ2-2; D might be TRBD1 (5 bases). Germline V gives CDR1 LNHDA, CDR2 SQIVND (reference sequence). CDR3 length: 13 residues. V lost 10 bases and J 2 bases, leaving 11 bases between the germline ends. The CDR3 DNA sequence: TGTGCCACCACCACAGGCAACACCGGGGAGCTGTTTTTT. This translates into CATTTGNTGELFF.

This chain uses TRBV12-3 or TRBV12-4 with TRBJ1-2; D perhaps matches TRBD1 (5 bases). Trimming cost V 4 bases and J 10 bases, with 10 bases left between them. The length of the CDR3 is 11 residues. The CDR3 loop is CASSWGGPYTF. In DNA, the CDR3 is TGTGCCAGCAGTTGGGGCGGCCCCTACACCTTC.

V gene TRBV7-9 combines with J gene TRBJ2-6; D is ambiguous. V was trimmed by 8 bases and J by 0 bases, leaving 8 bases between them. The CDR3 contains 14 residues. Germline loops: CDR1 SEHNR, CDR2 FQNEAQ (reference sequence). As DNA, the CDR3 is TGTGCCAGCTTTTTCTTCTCTGGGGCCAACGTCCTGACTTTC. Protein sequence: CASFFFSGANVLTF. Full variable domain (rest looked up from reference TRBV7-9 and TRBJ2-6): DTGVSQNPRHKITKRGQNVTFRCDPISEHNRLYWYRQTLGQGPEFLTYFQNEAQLEKSRLLSDRFSAERPKGSFSTLEIQRTEQGDSAMYLCASFFFSGANVLTFGAGSRLTVL.